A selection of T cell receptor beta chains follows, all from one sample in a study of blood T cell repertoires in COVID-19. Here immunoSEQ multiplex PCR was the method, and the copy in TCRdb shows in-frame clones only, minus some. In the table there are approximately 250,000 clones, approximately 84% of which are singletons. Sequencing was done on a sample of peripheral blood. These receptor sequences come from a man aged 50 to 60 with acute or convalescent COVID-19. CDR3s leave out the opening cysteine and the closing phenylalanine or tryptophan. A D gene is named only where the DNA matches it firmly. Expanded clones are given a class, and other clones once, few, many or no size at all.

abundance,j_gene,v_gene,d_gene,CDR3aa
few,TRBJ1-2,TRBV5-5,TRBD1,ASSAGGVRVDYGYT
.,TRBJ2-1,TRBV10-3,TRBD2,AISYSSGSYNEQF
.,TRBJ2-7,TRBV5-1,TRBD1,ASSSPMAGQGYEQY
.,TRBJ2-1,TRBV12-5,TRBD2,ASGLDGRALGEQF
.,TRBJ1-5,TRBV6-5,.,ASSYEGDSNQPQH
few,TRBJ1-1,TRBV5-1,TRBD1,ASSFWTGSRGTEAF
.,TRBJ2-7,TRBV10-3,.,AISQGINDEQY
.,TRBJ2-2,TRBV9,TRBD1,ASSGTGNTGELF
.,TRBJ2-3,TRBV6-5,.,ASRQHEATDTQY
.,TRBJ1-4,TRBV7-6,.,ASSLGSRGNEKLF
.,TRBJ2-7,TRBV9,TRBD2,ASSALSGGTYEQY
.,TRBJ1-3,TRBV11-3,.,ASSLDGHTGSGNTIY
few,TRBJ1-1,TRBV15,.,ATSRDPRGTEAF
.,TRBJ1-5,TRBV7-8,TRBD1,ASSLGGQAYNQPQH
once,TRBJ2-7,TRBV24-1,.,ATSEAPGQSSSYEQY
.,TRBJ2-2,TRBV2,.,ASSLSTRNGELF
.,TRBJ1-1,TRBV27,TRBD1,ASSLGRGPEAF
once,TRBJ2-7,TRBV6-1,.,ASSERGSSEQY
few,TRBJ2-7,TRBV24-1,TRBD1,ATSDRQGSNEQY
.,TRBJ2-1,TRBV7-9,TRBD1,ASSVYRGPKGNEQF
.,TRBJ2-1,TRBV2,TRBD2,ASKSSGYNEQF
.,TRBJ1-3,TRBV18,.,ASSPADISGNTIY
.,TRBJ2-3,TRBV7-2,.,ASSLAHYRSSTDTQY
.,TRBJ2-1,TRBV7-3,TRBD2,ASSLTSGRAPSSYNEQF
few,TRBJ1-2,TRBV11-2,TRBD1,ASSLTGEISGYT
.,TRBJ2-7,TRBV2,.,ASSENSDIAYEQY
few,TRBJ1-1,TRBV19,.,ASSIGRANTEAF
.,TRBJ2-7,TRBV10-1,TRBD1,ASNRDRGREQY
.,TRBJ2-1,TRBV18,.,ASSLAEGQQF
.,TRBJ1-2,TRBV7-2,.,ASSYDRLGYT
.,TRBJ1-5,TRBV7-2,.,ASSLLRNSNQPQH
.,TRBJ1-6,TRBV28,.,ASSLWRRNSPLH
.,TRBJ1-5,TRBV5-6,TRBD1,ASRLWTGQGGQPQH
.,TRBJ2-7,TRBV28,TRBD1,ASSPPRGTARYEQY
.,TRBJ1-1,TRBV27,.,ASSLQENTEAF
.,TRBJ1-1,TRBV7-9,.,ASSFSGVNTEAF
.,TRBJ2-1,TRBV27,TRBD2,ASSFRTSGNEQF